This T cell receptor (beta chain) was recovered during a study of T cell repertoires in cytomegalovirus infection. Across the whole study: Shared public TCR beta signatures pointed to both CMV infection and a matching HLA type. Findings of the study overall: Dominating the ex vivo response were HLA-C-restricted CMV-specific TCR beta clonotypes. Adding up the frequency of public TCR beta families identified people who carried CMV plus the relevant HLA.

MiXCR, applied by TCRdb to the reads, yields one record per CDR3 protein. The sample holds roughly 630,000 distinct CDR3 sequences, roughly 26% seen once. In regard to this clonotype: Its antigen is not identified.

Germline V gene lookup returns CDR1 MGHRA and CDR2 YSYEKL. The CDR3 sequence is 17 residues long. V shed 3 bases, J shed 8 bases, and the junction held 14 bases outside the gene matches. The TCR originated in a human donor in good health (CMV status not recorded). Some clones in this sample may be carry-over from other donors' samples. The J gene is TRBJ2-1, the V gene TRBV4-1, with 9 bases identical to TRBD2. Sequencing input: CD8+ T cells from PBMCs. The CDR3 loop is CASSQLAGGLLGYEQFF. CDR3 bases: TGCGCCAGCAGCCAGCTGGCGGGGGGGCTTCTTGGATATGAGCAGTTCTTC.